Below are 20 T cell receptor beta chains sequenced from a single sample in a study of shared clonotypes between healthy human individuals. Method: immunoSEQ multiplex PCR; TCRdb's copy keeps in-frame clones and lacks some. The sample contains about 2 million clones, roughly 96% of which appear only once. Material: naive CD4+ T cells sorted from blood. The subset is: CD45RA+ positively selected. The receptor source for this set is a man younger than 30 in good health.

The V and J genes are TRBV18 and TRBJ1-3; possibly TRBD1 for D (6 bases). V dropped 1 base and J dropped 6 bases, with 13 bases sitting between them. Germline V gene sequence: CDR1 KGHSH, CDR2 LQKENI. The CDR3 extends over 15 amino acids. The CDR3: CASSPRMQGINTIYF. The CDR3 nucleotides read TGTGCCAGCTCACCACGTATGCAGGGGATAAACACCATATATTTT. Complete variable domain (other parts from reference TRBV18 and TRBJ1-3): NAGVMQNPRHLVRRRGQEARLRCSPMKGHSHVYWYRQLPEEGLKFMVYLQKENIIDESGMPKERFSAEFPKEGPSILRIQQVVRGDSAAYFCASSPRMQGINTIYFGEGSWLTVV.

The V call is TRBV5-4, the J call TRBJ2-1, with 10 bases that match TRBD2. CDR3 length equals 14 residues. The germline CDR1 and CDR2 sequences are SGHNT and YYREEE (reference sequence). The J segment lost 12 bases and the V segment lost 4 bases, leaving 10 bases of the junction unmatched. As DNA, the CDR3 is TGTGCCAGCAGCCAACTAGCGGGACTTGGTGGGCAGTTCTTC. This sequence encodes CASSQLAGLGGQFF.

This rearrangement joins TRBV30 to TRBJ1-5; no definite D call. The V gene's germline CDR1 is GTSNPN and CDR2 SVGIG (reference sequence). V dropped 0 bases and J dropped 0 bases, with 9 bases sitting between them. CDR3 size: 15 residues. This CDR3 reads CAWSVGLHSNQPQHF. CDR3 coding DNA: TGTGCCTGGAGTGTCGGTCTTCATAGCAATCAGCCCCAGCATTTT.

The chain combines TRBV7-9 with TRBJ1-4; D unresolved. V was clipped by 3 bases and J by 7 bases, with 12 bases between them. Looked up from germline, CDR1 is SEHNR and CDR2 is FQNEAQ (reference sequence). The CDR3 consists of 14 residues. CDR3 DNA: TGTGCCAGCAGCTTTGAGGGTTTATCTGAAAAACTGTTTTTT. Translated, it gives CASSFEGLSEKLFF.

V is TRBV6-1 and J is TRBJ1-2; D unclear. From germline, CDR1 is MNHNS and CDR2 SASEGT. V lost 3 bases and J 5 bases, leaving 13 bases between the germline ends. The CDR3 has 14 amino acids. As DNA, the CDR3 is TGTGCCAGCAGTGATCTCGCAAGTTTGTATGGCTACACCTTC. As protein: CASSDLASLYGYTF.

The CDR3 loop is CASMSAAVGNTIYF. DNA for the CDR3: TGTGCCAGTATGTCCGCGGCAGTCGGAAACACCATATATTTT. The chain employs TRBV19 and TRBJ1-3; D is unclear. CDR1 and CDR2 (germline): LNHDA, SQIVND (reference sequence). This CDR3 has 14 amino acids. V lost 7 bases, J lost 4 bases, and 14 bases lay in between.

This chain connects TRBV27 to TRBJ1-5, with 7 bases matching TRBD1. This CDR3 has 16 amino acids. Trimming removed 5 bases from V and 0 bases from J; junction bases left unmatched: 7. CDR1 MNHEY and CDR2 SMNVEV come from the germline V gene (reference sequence). The CDR3 is CASSVKQGSSNQPQHF. CDR3 DNA sequence: TGTGCCAGCAGTGTTAAACAGGGGAGTAGCAATCAGCCCCAGCATTTT.

The CDR3 DNA reads as TGCAGTACGGACAGAAACAATGAGCAGTTCTTC. Amino acid sequence: CSTDRNNEQFF. This sequence joins TRBV20-1 and TRBJ2-1; a weak D match, TRBD1 (6 bases). With 8 bases removed from V and 5 bases from J, the gap between germline ends came to 10 bases. Germline V gives CDR1 DFQATT, CDR2 SNEGSKA (reference sequence). The CDR3 length is 11 residues.

The V call is TRBV7-9, the J call TRBJ2-7; D gene uncertain. Germline V CDR1 and CDR2: SEHNR, FQNEAQ (reference sequence). This CDR3 has 13 amino acids. Trimming shortened V by 5 bases and J by 3 bases, and 11 bases separated the two germline ends. In nucleotides, the CDR3 is TGTGCCAGCAGCGAATGGGTTAGCTACGAGCAGTACTTC. It is translated as CASSEWVSYEQYF.

The V call is TRBV11-2, the J call TRBJ1-4, with D possibly TRBD1 on 5 matching bases. Between the trimmed V and J ends, which lost 0 bases and 0 bases, there was a span of 14 bases. This CDR3 is 18 amino acids long. Germline CDR1 and CDR2: SGHAT and FQNNGV. The CDR3 DNA is TGTGCCAGCAGCTTAGAGGGGAGGGGAGGTCCAACTAATGAAAAACTGTTTTTT. Its translation: CASSLEGRGGPTNEKLFF.

The chain couples TRBV6-5 to TRBJ2-1, with no clear D. Trimming took off 5 bases at V and 2 bases at J, with 13 bases between the two ends. Germline loops: CDR1 MNHEY, CDR2 SVGAGI. This CDR3 has 15 residues. The CDR3 sequence is CASSPKLEAYNEQFF. The CDR3 bases are TGTGCCAGCAGTCCGAAACTCGAGGCCTACAATGAGCAGTTCTTC.

This chain joins TRBV5-1 and TRBJ2-1, with 8 bases lining up with TRBD2. CDR1 is SGHRS, CDR2 YFSETQ, per germline. The J segment lost 7 bases and the V segment lost 4 bases, leaving 7 bases of the junction unmatched. This CDR3 comprises 14 residues. CDR3 sequence (DNA): TGCGCCAGCAGCCCGCGACTAGCGCGAAATGAGCAGTTCTTC. Amino acids: CASSPRLARNEQFF.

The chain is built from TRBV7-9 and TRBJ2-7; the match to TRBD1 covers 9 bases. From germline, CDR1 is SEHNR and CDR2 FQNEAQ (reference sequence). This CDR3 comprises 14 residues. The V gene end was trimmed by 5 bases and the J gene end by 5 bases; junction bases not matched to a gene: 7. CDR3 region: CASSPRDRVHEQYF. The CDR3 region has the DNA TGTGCCAGCAGCCCGAGGGACAGGGTCCACGAGCAGTACTTC.

This clone showed up just a few times. The chain recombines TRBV6-5 with TRBJ1-2; no definite D call. Trimming took 6 bases from V and 3 from J, leaving 14 bases between them. Germline V lookup: CDR1 MNHEY, CDR2 SVGAGI. The CDR3 contains 14 residues. The CDR3 DNA is TGTGCCAGCAGAAACCCTGTCCCGGACTATGGCTACACCTTC. Encoded protein: CASRNPVPDYGYTF.

The V call is TRBV7-9, the J call TRBJ2-4; TRBD1 is a possible D gene (6 bases). Trimming removed 0 bases at V and 13 bases at J, with 13 bases between. Germline CDR1 reads SEHNR; CDR2 reads FQNEAQ (reference sequence). The CDR3 is made up of 13 amino acids. The CDR3, as DNA: TGTGCCAGCAGCTTAGCTAAACAGGGCCCACAGTACTTC. This sequence encodes CASSLAKQGPQYF.

Note on this clone: This sample includes further DNA sequences coding for the same CDR3. The J gene is TRBJ2-7, the V gene TRBV11-3, with D possibly being TRBD1 (5 bases). The CDR3 spans 12 residues. Germline values: CDR1 SGHNT, CDR2 YENEEA. Trimming pared 2 bases from V and 4 bases from J, leaving 6 bases between. The CDR3 spells CASSLSGYEQYF. CDR3 sequence (DNA): TGTGCCAGCAGCTTATCAGGGTACGAGCAGTACTTC.

The chain carries TRBV2 and TRBJ1-2; D not resolved. The V gene lost 8 bases and the J gene lost 3 bases, with 10 bases spanning the gap. This CDR3 comprises 12 residues. The germline CDR1 and CDR2 sequences are SNHLY and FYNNEI. CDR3 loop: CASLHDDYGYTF. CDR3 bases: TGTGCCAGCTTACATGATGACTATGGCTACACCTTC.

The J gene is TRBJ1-2, the V gene TRBV18, with D perhaps matching TRBD1 (5 bases). The germline gives CDR1 KGHSH, CDR2 LQKENI. The CDR3 is 14 amino acids. V was trimmed by 4 bases and J by 2 bases, leaving 11 bases between them. CDR3 nucleotide sequence: TGTGCCAGCTCACGTCAAGGGGTGAACTATGGCTACACCTTC. Translated, it gives CASSRQGVNYGYTF.

This rearrangement joins TRBV7-2 to TRBJ2-7; 9 bases align to TRBD2. The CDR3 sequence is 16 residues long. V was clipped by 5 bases and J by 7 bases; unmatched bases: 15. Germline values: CDR1 SGHTA, CDR2 FQGNSA. CDR3 in DNA: TGTGCCAGCAGCCGAACAAATATGGGACTAGCTGGGGAGCAGTACTTC. Its translation: CASSRTNMGLAGEQYF.

This chain connects TRBV2 to TRBJ1-6, with TRBD1 matching 7 bases. Trimming took 4 bases from V and 7 from J; bases not matched to a gene: 13. This CDR3 spans 17 amino acids. Germline assignment: CDR1 SNHLY and CDR2 FYNNEI. The DNA for the CDR3 is TGTGCCAGCAGTGGAGTCGGGGCAGGGGGGTGGAATTCACCCCTCCACTTT. The encoded protein is CASSGVGAGGWNSPLHF.